The 18 T cell receptor beta chains in this list originate from one sample, sequenced in a study of blood T cells in healthy people across ages. A J-beta primer mix and a sample-barcoded 5' primer were used in a second PCR of about 7 to 12 cycles. One entry per CDR3 protein results from TCRdb running MiXCR on the 5' RACE reads. The sample has fewer than 1 million distinct CDR3 sequences; roughly 44% are singletons. The sequencing input was blood. These receptors were obtained from a man aged 60 to 69 in good health.

This clonotype was found a few times. Compared with germline, one end of the junction differs, possibly owing to a read error. The CDR3 nucleotides read TGTGCCAGCAGTGCCGCCCCAGCCTACAATGGGCAGTTCTTC. This translates into CASSAAPAYNGQFF. The chain combines TRBV12-3 or TRBV12-4 with TRBJ2-1; D gene ambiguous. The CDR3 runs 14 residues.

This chain connects TRBV5-1 to TRBJ2-7, with TRBD2 identical over 7 bases. In germline, CDR1 is SGHRS, CDR2 YFSETQ. This CDR3 is built from 15 residues. J gave up 2 bases and V 0 bases, and 5 bases lay outside the gene matches. CDR3 in DNA: TGCGCCAGCAGCTTGGCAGCGGGGTCACCCTACGAGCAGTACTTC. Translation: CASSLAAGSPYEQYF.

This chain links TRBV6-5 with TRBJ2-3, with 11 bases that match TRBD2. Germline CDR1 reads MNHEY; CDR2 reads SVGAGI. V shed 5 bases, J shed 5 bases, and the junction held 6 bases outside the gene matches. CDR3 length: 15 residues. CDR3 DNA: TGTGCCAGCAGTAGACTAGCGGGGTATAGAGATACGCAGTATTTT. Protein product: CASSRLAGYRDTQYF.

The sample holds one count of this clonotype. The rearrangement links TRBV4-3 to TRBJ1-5, with D tentatively TRBD1 (6 bases). The CDR3 contains 15 residues. Trimming left V 0 bases short and J 4 bases short, with 10 bases between. Germline CDR1 reads LGHNA; CDR2 reads YSLEER. CDR3 residues: CASSQDRGANQPQHF. The DNA of the CDR3 is TGCGCCAGCAGCCAAGATAGGGGGGCTAATCAGCCCCAGCATTTT.

CDR3 DNA sequence: TGCAGTGCTAGGGATTCCGGGACTAGCGGGTACGAGCAGTTCTTC. Its protein product is CSARDSGTSGYEQFF. The gene calls are TRBV20-1 and TRBJ2-1, with 12 positions matching TRBD2. Germline loops: CDR1 DFQATT, CDR2 SNEGSKA (reference sequence). This CDR3 comprises 15 residues. V lost 3 bases, J lost 10 bases, and 10 bases stayed unmatched.

Many counts were recorded for this clonotype. The rearrangement uses TRBV20-1 and TRBJ2-7, with D uncertain. Germline assignment: CDR1 DFQATT and CDR2 SNEGSKA (reference sequence). This CDR3 region has 13 residues. V was clipped by 0 bases and J by 2 bases, with 8 bases between them. CDR3 loop: CSAREARTYEQYF. CDR3 DNA: TGCAGTGCTAGAGAAGCACGGACCTACGAGCAGTACTTC.

The chain is built from TRBV6-2 or TRBV6-3 and TRBJ2-5, with a tentative D call TRBD1 (5 bases). Germline V gene sequence: CDR1 MNHEY, CDR2 SVGEGT. The CDR3 covers 14 residues. V was shortened by 7 bases and J by 11 bases, with 23 bases between the two germline ends. The CDR3 reads CASTLSQQETEQYF. The CDR3, as DNA: TGTGCCAGCACCTTATCCCAACAGGAGACGGAGCAGTACTTC.

This clonotype has more than one count but fewer than ten. The CDR3 DNA is TGCAGTGCTAGAGACAGGACAGGGCCTAACTATGGCTACACCTTC. It is translated as CSARDRTGPNYGYTF. The chain combines TRBV20-1 with TRBJ1-2; 8 nucleotides align to TRBD1. CDR1 is DFQATT, CDR2 SNEGSKA, per germline (reference sequence). The V segment lost 0 bases and the J segment 0 bases; nucleotides outside the gene matches: 3. CDR3 length equals 15 residues.

A few counts support this clonotype. The chain carries TRBV25-1 and TRBJ2-7; no clear D gene. The V end lost 6 bases, the J end lost 1 base, and 7 bases lay between the germline ends. This CDR3 has 12 amino acids. In germline, CDR1 is MGHDK, CDR2 SYGVNS. CDR3 in amino acids: CASSDQSYEQYF. Written as DNA, the CDR3 is TGTGCCAGCAGCGACCAGTCCTACGAGCAGTACTTC.

The chain uses TRBV6-2 or TRBV6-3 and TRBJ2-4, with a weak D call TRBD2 (5 bases). The closer fit of TRBJ2-7 to the DNA end suggests the J call may be wrong. Per germline, CDR1 MNHEY and CDR2 SVGEGT. The CDR3 has 15 residues. Written as DNA, the CDR3 is TGTGCCAGCAGTTACTCGGCGAGCGGTGCCTACGAGCAGTACTTC. Its protein product is CASSYSASGAYEQYF.

The CDR3 sequence is CSPNTEAFF. The DNA for the CDR3 is TGCAGTCCGAACACTGAAGCTTTCTTT. The rearrangement joins TRBV20-1 to TRBJ1-1; D remains unclear. The CDR3 has 9 residues. Trimming stripped 8 bases from V and 1 base from J, with 2 bases between. From germline, CDR1 is DFQATT and CDR2 SNEGSKA (reference sequence).

The genes are TRBV6-1 and TRBJ2-7, with D unresolved. Germline lookup yields CDR1 MNHNS and CDR2 SASEGT. The ends were cut back, 5 bases at V and 5 bases at J, with 10 bases in the middle. This CDR3 is built from 12 residues. CDR3 sequence: CASSLHSNEQYF. CDR3 DNA: TGTGCCAGCAGTCTTCACAGTAACGAGCAGTACTTC.

The chain has TRBV10-3 and TRBJ2-1; 12 bases align to TRBD2. CDR3 length equals 16 residues. The trim removed 5 bases at V and 4 bases at J, leaving 6 bases unmatched. CDR1 is ENHRY, CDR2 SYGVKD, per germline. CDR3 nucleotides: TGTGCCATCAGTTCCAGGACTAGCGGGACATACAATGAGCAGTTCTTC. As protein: CAISSRTSGTYNEQFF.

This chain connects TRBV7-2 to TRBJ1-2; TRBD1 agrees at 10 bases. The germline V gene has CDR1 SGHTA and CDR2 FQGNSA. This CDR3 contains 16 residues. With 3 bases clipped from V and 0 bases from J, the junction kept 4 bases outside the gene matches. Here the CDR3 reads CASSFDRGRTNYGYTF. CDR3 nucleotide sequence: TGTGCCAGCAGCTTCGACAGGGGGCGGACTAACTATGGCTACACCTTC.

The gene calls are TRBV29-1 and TRBJ2-7; no clear D gene. CDR3 length: 13 amino acids. V shed 4 bases and J shed 7 bases, with 17 bases lying between them. Germline CDR1 and CDR2: SQVTM and ANQGSEA. CDR3 amino acids: CSVVGRSYNEQYF. The DNA of the CDR3 is TGCAGCGTTGTAGGGCGGTCCTACAATGAGCAGTACTTC.

This clonotype appeared a few times. The rearrangement joins TRBV7-2 to TRBJ2-5; no definite D call. V was cut by 4 bases and J by 5 bases, with 14 bases left in between. Per germline, CDR1 SGHTA and CDR2 FQGNSA. The CDR3 has 14 residues. CDR3 DNA: TGTGCCAGCAGCTCTAAATCCGGCCGCGAGACCCAGTACTTC. Residues: CASSSKSGRETQYF. The full variable domain, in which reference TRBV7-2 and TRBJ2-5 provide the parts outside the CDR3, is GAGVSQSPSNKVTEKGKDVELRCDPISGHTALYWYRQSLGQGLEFLIYFQGNSAPDKSGLPSDRFSAERTGGSVSTLTIQRTQQEDSAVYLCASSSKSGRETQYFGPGTRLLVL.

Only a few counts were recorded for this clonotype. J is TRBJ2-7 and V is TRBV9; no clear D. Trimming took 0 bases from V and 6 from J, leaving 13 bases between them. CDR1 and CDR2 (germline): SGDLS, YYNGEE. This CDR3 region has 14 residues. CDR3 DNA sequence: TGTGCCAGCAGCGTAGCTACTTTCAGCACCGAGCAGTACTTC. Amino acids: CASSVATFSTEQYF. Filled out from reference TRBV9 and TRBJ2-7, the complete variable domain reads DSGVTQTPKHLITATGQRVTLRCSPRSGDLSVYWYQQSLDQGLQFLIQYYNGEERAKGNILERFSAQQFPDLHSELNLSSLELGDSALYFCASSVATFSTEQYFGPGTRLTVT.

This clonotype turned up a few times. This chain joins TRBV20-1 and TRBJ2-5; 8 nucleotides align to TRBD2. The length of the CDR3 is 16 residues. V lost 4 bases and J lost 2; bases outside the gene matches: 12. Germline CDR1 reads DFQATT; CDR2 reads SNEGSKA (reference sequence). CDR3 loop: CSAKPSLAAIQETQYF. CDR3 sequence (DNA): TGCAGTGCTAAGCCATCACTAGCGGCGATACAAGAGACCCAGTACTTC.